Listed below are T cell receptor beta chains from one sample, sequenced in a study of beta chain features in type 1 diabetes. The method was immunoSEQ multiplex PCR; TCRdb's version includes in-frame clones alone and lacks a portion of them. Among approximately 470,000 clones listed, about 29% were seen once. Material: naive CD4+ T cells from blood. The source of these receptors is a man younger than 35 in good health. CDR3s include the opening cysteine and the closing phenylalanine or tryptophan. Fields, in order: D gene, V gene, clone size, J gene, CDR3 protein, CDR3 DNA. D genes are given only for firm matches. Clone size is not always given. Where it is, it says once, few, many or a class for expanded clones.

.	TRBV9	.	TRBJ2-7	CASSQGRGRLDEQYF	TGTGCCAGCAGCCAGGGCCGGGGAAGACTCGACGAGCAGTACTTC
TRBD1	TRBV29-1	few	TRBJ2-1	CSVGGRTGLRNEQFF	TGCAGCGTTGGGGGCCGGACAGGGCTACGGAATGAGCAGTTCTTC
.	TRBV28	.	TRBJ2-1	CASSLAPINEQFF	TGTGCCAGCAGTTTGGCTCCGATCAATGAGCAGTTCTTC
.	TRBV30	few	TRBJ2-7	CAWSVWYEQYF	TGTGCCTGGAGTGTATGGTACGAGCAGTACTTC
TRBD1	TRBV27	few	TRBJ2-6	CASSPGTGNGANVLTF	TGTGCCAGCAGTCCCGGGACAGGGAACGGGGCCAACGTCCTGACTTTC
TRBD2	TRBV7-2	.	TRBJ2-3	CASRRREGGRTDTQYF	TGTGCCAGCAGGCGCCGGGAGGGAGGACGCACAGATACGCAGTATTTT
TRBD1	TRBV18	.	TRBJ1-2	CASSRDRDSVYGYTF	TGTGCCAGCTCACGAGATCGGGACAGCGTCTATGGCTACACCTTC
.	TRBV5-4	few	TRBJ2-6	CASSSASGANVLTF	TGTGCCAGCAGCTCAGCCTCTGGGGCCAACGTCCTGACTTTC
.	TRBV6-6	.	TRBJ2-5	CASSYEGGRETQYF	TGTGCCAGCAGTTACGAAGGGGGGAGAGAGACCCAGTACTTC
.	TRBV7-8	.	TRBJ2-7	CASSLAGVFYEQYF	TGTGCCAGCAGCTTAGCGGGAGTGTTCTACGAGCAGTACTTC
.	TRBV7-2	.	TRBJ2-1	CASSKTSGQFF	TGTGCCAGCAGTAAAACTTCTGGGCAGTTCTTC
.	TRBV20-1	.	TRBJ1-1	CSASRNTEAFF	TGCAGTGCGAGCAGAAACACTGAAGCTTTCTTT
.	TRBV10-3	few	TRBJ2-7	CAISAKDHEQYF	TGTGCCATCAGTGCTAAGGACCACGAGCAGTACTTC
.	TRBV29-1	.	TRBJ2-1	CSVHRDDSYNEQFF	TGCAGCGTCCACCGGGACGACTCCTACAATGAGCAGTTCTTC
TRBD2	TRBV30	.	TRBJ2-3	CAWSLGLAGMSDTQYF	TGTGCCTGGAGCCTAGGGCTAGCGGGAATGAGTGATACGCAGTATTTT
TRBD2	TRBV5-1	.	TRBJ2-2	CASSSSGPGANTGELFF	TGCGCCAGCAGCTCTAGCGGGCCCGGCGCGAACACCGGGGAGCTGTTTTTT
TRBD1	TRBV27	.	TRBJ2-1	CASSREGASSYNEQFF	TGTGCCAGCAGTCGCGAGGGGGCCAGCTCCTACAATGAGCAGTTCTTC
TRBD2	TRBV6-5	.	TRBJ2-7	CASRNSGRGYEQYF	TGTGCCAGCAGGAATAGCGGGAGAGGCTACGAGCAGTACTTC
.	TRBV7-2	.	TRBJ1-2	CASSLAARQYGYTF	TGTGCCAGCAGCTTAGCAGCTAGGCAGTATGGCTACACCTTC
.	TRBV7-2	.	TRBJ2-5	CASSPARETQYF	TGTGCCAGCAGCCCGGCTAGAGAGACCCAGTACTTC
TRBD2	TRBV11-2	.	TRBJ2-1	CASTPLVSGSTYNEQFF	TGTGCCAGCACCCCCCTAGTGAGCGGGAGTACTTACAATGAGCAGTTCTTC
TRBD1	TRBV28	few	TRBJ1-1	CASGLQGANTEAFF	TGTGCCAGCGGCCTACAGGGGGCCAACACTGAAGCTTTCTTT
.	TRBV18	.	TRBJ2-5	CASSRGQETQYF	TGTGCCAGCTCACGGGGACAAGAGACCCAGTACTTC
TRBD2	TRBV6-5	.	TRBJ2-7	CASSYLASGTYEQYF	TGTGCCAGCAGTTATTTGGCTAGCGGGACCTACGAGCAGTACTTC
TRBD1	TRBV29-1	.	TRBJ2-7	CSVEGSGQSVPYEQYF	TGCAGCGTTGAAGGTTCGGGACAGTCGGTCCCCTACGAGCAGTACTTC
.	TRBV30	few	TRBJ2-3	CAWSRIAASTDTQYF	TGTGCCTGGAGTCGGATAGCGGCTAGCACAGATACGCAGTATTTT
.	TRBV30	.	TRBJ2-1	CAWSVLRGNEQFF	TGTGCCTGGAGTGTTCTTAGGGGGAATGAGCAGTTCTTC
.	TRBV5-1	.	TRBJ2-3	CASSPAGHTQYF	TGCGCCAGCAGCCCCGCGGGACATACGCAGTATTTT
TRBD2	TRBV4-2	.	TRBJ2-1	CASSPIAGGQYNEQFF	TGTGCCAGCAGTCCTATAGCGGGAGGGCAATACAATGAGCAGTTCTTC
.	TRBV23-1	few	TRBJ2-5	CASSRREDSTQETQYF	TGCGCCAGCAGCAGGAGGGAGGACAGCACCCAAGAGACCCAGTACTTC
.	TRBV7-2	.	TRBJ2-1	CASRPRGTLRANEQFF	TGTGCCAGCAGGCCCCGCGGGACACTCCGGGCCAATGAGCAGTTCTTC
.	TRBV27	.	TRBJ2-5	CASSPQRQGTQYF	TGTGCCAGCAGTCCTCAGAGACAAGGGACCCAGTACTTC